The text below deals with one T cell receptor beta chain. The source of the sample is a study of cytotoxic CD8 clonotypes in ibrutinib-treated CLL. Across the study: Investigators reported roughly 24 partial and 2 complete responses; after median about 74 months, approximately 15 patients remained remitted and 12 progressed. Once treatment had gone on for a median of 12 months, range 6 to 36, response samples were drawn.

The CDR3 length is 15 residues. The ends were cut back, 1 base at V and 7 bases at J, with 14 bases in the middle. CDR1 is SGHTA and CDR2 is FQGNSA in the germline V gene. Clones were read by immunoSEQ multiplex PCR, and TCRdb kept only the in-frame ones, dropping some. The data contain 27,000 or so clones, 65% to 90% of them singletons. From cryopreserved PBMCs came roughly 2 micrograms of genomic DNA used for TCR beta libraries. The gene calls are TRBV7-2 and TRBJ1-5; D ambiguous. The sequencing here drew on PBMCs, taken after 24 months of ibrutinib treatment. The source is a human donor with chronic lymphocytic leukemia. The CDR3: CASSLELGSWQPQHF. The CDR3 coding sequence is TGTGCCAGCAGCTTAGAACTCGGCAGTTGGCAGCCCCAGCATTTT.